The 16 T cell receptor beta chains below come from one sample, sequenced in a study of early T cells in non-severe SARS-CoV-2 infection. Using its own MiXCR run on the 5' RACE reads, TCRdb lists one record per CDR3 protein. The table lists around 29,000 distinct CDR3 sequences, around 6% of them singletons. Material for sequencing was whole blood. The origin of the receptors is an adult who was a healthcare worker with PCR-confirmed SARS-CoV-2 infection or an uninfected control (not recorded which).

In its sample, this clonotype was seen many times. This chain connects TRBV19 to TRBJ1-2; 10 bases are shared with TRBD1. CDR3 length: 16 amino acids. CDR1 and CDR2 from the germline V gene are LNHDA and SQIVND (reference sequence). The V and J ends lost 7 bases and 3 bases, in that order; junction bases with no gene match: 11. The CDR3 DNA is TGTGCCAGTACCGGGACAGGGGATCCTCCCTACTATGGCTACACCTTC. Amino acids: CASTGTGDPPYYGYTF.

The sample holds many counts of this clonotype. The V and J genes are TRBV7-6 and TRBJ2-3; perhaps D is TRBD1 or TRBD2 (6 bases each). The CDR3 consists of 15 residues. Deletions cut 3 bases from V and 3 bases from J, with 13 bases between. Germline CDR1 and CDR2: SGHVS and FNYEAQ. The CDR3 nucleotides read TGTGCCAGCAGCTTGGGGGGCGGTAGGACAGATACGCAGTATTTT. Translating it yields CASSLGGGRTDTQYF.

This clonotype was recorded at least ten times. The chain couples TRBV29-1 to TRBJ2-7, with D tentatively TRBD2 (5 bases). Deletions cut 0 bases from V and 5 bases from J, with 11 bases between. Germline loops: CDR1 SQVTM, CDR2 ANQGSEA. This CDR3 is built from 13 residues. CDR3 bases: TGCAGCGTTGAAGAAGAGGTCGGGGACGAGCAGTACTTC. The encoded protein is CSVEEEVGDEQYF.

This clonotype was seen a few times. The gene calls are TRBV5-1 and TRBJ2-3; tentative D call: TRBD1 (6 bases). The germline V gene encodes CDR1 SGHRS and CDR2 YFSETQ. V was pared by 0 bases and J by 3 bases, with 8 bases between. The CDR3 is made up of 14 amino acids. CDR3 amino acids: CASSLDRETDTQYF. The CDR3 DNA reads TGCGCCAGCAGCTTGGACAGGGAAACAGATACGCAGTATTTT.

A few counts support this clonotype. V is TRBV5-4 and J is TRBJ2-3; 7 nucleotides align to TRBD2. J lost 6 bases, V lost 4 bases, and 8 bases had no gene match. The CDR3 has 14 amino acids. The V gene's germline CDR1 is SGHNT and CDR2 YYREEE (reference sequence). The CDR3 region is CASSSGDPPDTQYF. CDR3 bases: TGTGCCAGCAGCAGCGGGGACCCCCCCGATACGCAGTATTTT. Full variable domain (outside the CDR3, taken from reference TRBV5-4 and TRBJ2-3): ETGVTQSPTHLIKTRGQQVTLRCSSQSGHNTVSWYQQALGQGPQFIFQYYREEENGRGNFPPRFSGLQFPNYSSELNVNALELDDSALYLCASSSGDPPDTQYFGPGTRLTVL.

This clonotype has a count of ten or more. The V call is TRBV20-1, the J call TRBJ2-1; unclear D gene. The CDR3 sequence is 12 residues long. Germline CDR1 DFQATT, CDR2 SNEGSKA (reference sequence). The ends were cut back, 0 bases at V and 9 bases at J, with 9 bases in the middle. This CDR3 reads CSARDPGSEQFF. The CDR3 DNA reads as TGCAGTGCTAGAGACCCGGGTTCTGAGCAGTTCTTC.

In its sample, this clonotype was seen many times. The rearrangement links TRBV27 to TRBJ1-2; perhaps TRBD1 as D (5 bases). CDR1 and CDR2 (germline): MNHEY, SMNVEV (reference sequence). The V end lost 8 bases, the J end lost 3 bases, and 16 bases lay between the germline ends. The CDR3 runs 14 residues. This chain's CDR3 is CASPKAGGHYGYTF. The DNA of the CDR3 is TGTGCCAGCCCTAAAGCCGGGGGACACTATGGCTACACCTTC.

This clonotype was recorded many times. This chain joins TRBV29-1 and TRBJ2-1; 8 bases map to TRBD2. V lost 3 bases to trimming and J lost 8 bases; unmatched junction nucleotides: 12. The germline V gene has CDR1 SQVTM and CDR2 ANQGSEA. The CDR3 extends over 15 amino acids. Here the CDR3 reads CSVEEGQAGAYEQFF. The CDR3 DNA is TGCAGCGTTGAGGAAGGGCAAGCGGGGGCGTATGAGCAGTTCTTC.

This clonotype was observed a few times. V is TRBV4-3 and J is TRBJ2-7, with TRBD1 identical over 9 bases. Germline-derived CDR1 and CDR2 are LGHNA and YSLEER. The length of the CDR3 is 19 residues. The junction had 16 bases not matched to a gene; V was cut back by 0 bases and J by 4 bases. CDR3 nucleotide sequence: TGCGCCAGCAGCCAAGATCTCTGGGGACCGGGACAGGGATTATACGAGCAGTACTTC. Its protein product is CASSQDLWGPGQGLYEQYF.

This clonotype was counted ten times or more. The chain carries TRBV7-6 and TRBJ2-7; D ambiguous. Germline-derived CDR1 and CDR2 are SGHVS and FNYEAQ. V gave up 5 bases and J gave up 0 bases, with 20 bases separating them. The CDR3 contains 17 residues. CDR3 nucleotide sequence: TGTGCCAGCAGCCCTGCGTGGCCTAAGGCGTCCTCCTACGAGCAGTACTTC. Translation gives CASSPAWPKASSYEQYF. Supplemented by reference TRBV7-6 and TRBJ2-7, the full variable domain reads GAGVSQSPRYKVTKRGQDVALRCDPISGHVSLYWYRQALGQGPEFLTYFNYEAQQDKSGLPNDRFSAERPEGSISTLTIQRTEQRDSAMYRCASSPAWPKASSYEQYFGPGTRLTVT.

The V gene is TRBV28, the J gene TRBJ2-7; no firm D call. The length of the CDR3 is 12 residues. CDR1 and CDR2 from the germline V gene are MDHEN and SYDVKM. The V end was cut by 7 bases, the J end by 5 bases, with 12 bases between. The CDR3 DNA reads as TGTGCCAGCACCACCCTCGGTCACGAGCAGTACTTC. As protein: CASTTLGHEQYF.

This clonotype was observed many times. This chain connects TRBV12-3 or TRBV12-4 to TRBJ2-1, with 11 bases lining up with TRBD2. After removal of 3 bases from V and 13 bases from J, the junction contained 11 bases not matched to a gene. This CDR3 spans 15 amino acids. CDR3 sequence reads: CASSFSGGAPTRQFF. CDR3 nucleotide sequence: TGTGCCAGCAGTTTTAGCGGGGGGGCTCCGACTCGCCAGTTCTTC.

This clonotype was counted at least ten times. The chain joins TRBV19 to TRBJ2-1; D may be TRBD1 (6 bases). The CDR3 runs 15 residues. CDR1 LNHDA and CDR2 SQIVND come from the germline V gene (reference sequence). Deletions cut 6 bases from V and 6 bases from J, with 18 bases between. The CDR3 DNA reads TGTGCCAGTAGAAAGACAGGACCAATTACCAATGAGCAGTTCTTC. Translated: CASRKTGPITNEQFF.

This clonotype has a count of ten or more. The V gene is TRBV24-1, the J gene TRBJ2-1; 11 nucleotides align to TRBD2. The V and J ends lost 3 bases and 5 bases, in that order; junction bases with no gene match: 5. CDR1 and CDR2 from the germline V gene are KGHDR and SFDVKD. The CDR3 sequence is 16 residues long. CDR3 protein: CATSDPTSGGHNEQFF. Written as DNA, the CDR3 is TGTGCCACCAGTGATCCCACTAGCGGGGGCCACAATGAGCAGTTCTTC.

This clonotype was detected ten times or more. The V call is TRBV10-1, the J call TRBJ1-1; 7 nucleotides align to TRBD1. CDR1 is WNHNN, CDR2 SYGVQD, per germline (reference sequence). V lost 6 bases and J lost 3; bases outside the gene matches: 4. There are 13 residues in the CDR3. The CDR3 reads CASRSGTDTEAFF. CDR3 DNA sequence: TGCGCCAGCAGGTCCGGGACAGACACTGAAGCTTTCTTT.

This clonotype was recorded many times. The rearrangement joins TRBV7-2 to TRBJ1-6; the match to TRBD1 covers 7 bases. CDR1 and CDR2 (germline): SGHTA, FQGNSA. The trim removed 7 bases at V and 6 bases at J, leaving 3 bases unmatched. The CDR3 has 13 amino acids. CDR3 nucleotide sequence: TGTGCCAGCATACAGGGGTTTAATTCACCCCTCCACTTT. Its translation: CASIQGFNSPLHF. Complete variable domain (other parts from reference TRBV7-2 and TRBJ1-6): GAGVSQSPSNKVTEKGKDVELRCDPISGHTALYWYRQSLGQGLEFLIYFQGNSAPDKSGLPSDRFSAERTGGSVSTLTIQRTQQEDSAVYLCASIQGFNSPLHFGNGTRLTVT.